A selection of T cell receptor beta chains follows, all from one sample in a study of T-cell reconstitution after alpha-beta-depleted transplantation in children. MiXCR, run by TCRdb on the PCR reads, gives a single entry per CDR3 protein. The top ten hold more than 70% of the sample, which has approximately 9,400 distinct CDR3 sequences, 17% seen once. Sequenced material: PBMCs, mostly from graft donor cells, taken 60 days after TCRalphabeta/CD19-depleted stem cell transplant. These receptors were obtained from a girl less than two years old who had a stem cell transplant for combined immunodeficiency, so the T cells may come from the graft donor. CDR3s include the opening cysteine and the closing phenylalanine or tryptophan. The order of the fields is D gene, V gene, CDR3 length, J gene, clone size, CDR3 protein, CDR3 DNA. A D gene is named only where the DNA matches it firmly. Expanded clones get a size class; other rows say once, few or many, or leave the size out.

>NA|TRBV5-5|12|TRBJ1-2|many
CASSLHNYGYTF
TGTGCCAGCAGCTTACATAACTATGGCTACACCTTC
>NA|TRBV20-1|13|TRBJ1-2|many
CSAQAPGLEGYTF
TGCAGTGCTCAGGCACCGGGGCTGGAGGGCTACACCTTC
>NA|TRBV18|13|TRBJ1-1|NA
CASSPLVGTEAFF
TGTGCCAGCTCACCACTAGTGGGGACTGAAGCTTTCTTT
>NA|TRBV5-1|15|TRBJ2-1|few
CASSLVRGYLNEQFF
TGCGCCAGCAGCTTAGTCAGGGGTTATCTCAATGAGCAGTTCTTC
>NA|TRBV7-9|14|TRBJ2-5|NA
CASSFSDSQETQYF
TGTGCCAGCAGCTTCTCCGACTCCCAAGAGACCCAGTACTTC
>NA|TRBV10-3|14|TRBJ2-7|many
CAISESSGAYEQYF
TGTGCCATCAGTGAGTCTAGCGGCGCCTACGAGCAGTACTTC
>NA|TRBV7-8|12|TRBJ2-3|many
CASSLATDTQYF
TGTGCCAGCAGCTTGGCCACAGATACGCAGTATTTT
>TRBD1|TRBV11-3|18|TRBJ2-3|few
CASSLLGVPGQGEDTQYF
TGTGCCAGCAGCTTATTAGGCGTACCGGGACAGGGGGAAGATACGCAGTATTTT
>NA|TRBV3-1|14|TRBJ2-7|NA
CASSQERFSYEQYF
TGTGCCAGCAGCCAAGAAAGGTTCTCCTACGAGCAGTACTTC
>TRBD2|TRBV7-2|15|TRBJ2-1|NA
CASRQRRRGEDEQFF
TGTGCCAGCAGGCAACGAAGGCGGGGGGAGGATGAGCAGTTCTTC
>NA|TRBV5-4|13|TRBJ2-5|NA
CASSLSGSETQYF
TGTGCCAGCAGCCTCTCTGGTTCAGAGACCCAGTACTTC
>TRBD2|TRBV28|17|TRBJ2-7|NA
CASSLTRRLAGVDEQYF
TGTGCCAGCAGTTTAACCCGCCGACTAGCGGGAGTTGACGAGCAGTACTTC
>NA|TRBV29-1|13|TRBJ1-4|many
CSVMTWEGQKLFF
TGCAGCGTTATGACATGGGAAGGGCAAAAACTGTTTTTT
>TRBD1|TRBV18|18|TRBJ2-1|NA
CASSTLNTGTGFVYEQFF
TGTGCCAGCTCAACCCTGAATACCGGGACAGGGTTTGTTTATGAGCAGTTCTTC
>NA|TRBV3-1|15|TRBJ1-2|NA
CASSQLTLSGYGYTF
TGTGCCAGCAGCCAACTAACCCTGAGTGGCTATGGCTACACCTTC
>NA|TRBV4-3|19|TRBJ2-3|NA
CASSQDRRLGQAFTDTQYF
TGCGCCAGCAGCCAAGATCGACGGCTCGGGCAGGCCTTCACAGATACGCAGTATTTT
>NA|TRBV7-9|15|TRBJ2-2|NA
CASSLVGPGTGELFF
TGTGCCAGCAGCTTAGTCGGCCCTGGGACCGGGGAGCTGTTTTTT
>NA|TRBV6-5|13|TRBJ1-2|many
CASSLSPNYGYTF
TGTGCCAGCAGCCTTTCTCCTAACTATGGCTACACCTTC
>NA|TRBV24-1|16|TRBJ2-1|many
CATSDHKGGRINEQFF
TGTGCCACCAGTGATCACAAGGGGGGAAGAATAAATGAGCAGTTCTTC
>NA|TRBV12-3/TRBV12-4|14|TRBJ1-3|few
CASSLSHTGNTIYF
TGTGCCAGCAGTTTAAGCCATACTGGAAACACCATATATTTT
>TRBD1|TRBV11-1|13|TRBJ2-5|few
CASRTGGQETQYF
TGTGCCAGCCGGACAGGGGGCCAAGAGACCCAGTACTTC
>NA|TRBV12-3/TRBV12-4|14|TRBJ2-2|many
CASSFQGTSGELFF
TGTGCCAGCAGTTTCCAGGGAACGTCCGGGGAGCTGTTTTTT
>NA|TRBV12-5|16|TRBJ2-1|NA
CASGPRMEGSYNEQFF
TGTGCTAGTGGTCCACGAATGGAGGGCTCCTACAATGAGCAGTTCTTC
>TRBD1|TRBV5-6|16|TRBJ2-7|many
CASSLAGTGGLYEQYF
TGTGCCAGCAGCTTGGCGGGGACAGGGGGACTATACGAGCAGTACTTC
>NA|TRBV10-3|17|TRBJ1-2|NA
CAISDSWTRLGNYGYTF
TGTGCCATCAGTGACTCCTGGACAAGACTAGGGAACTATGGCTACACCTTC
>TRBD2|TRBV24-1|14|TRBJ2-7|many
CATSDLAGAYEQYF
TGTGCCACCAGTGATTTGGCGGGAGCCTACGAGCAGTACTTC
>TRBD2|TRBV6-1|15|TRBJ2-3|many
CASSDAGRATDTQYF
TGTGCCAGCAGTGATGCCGGGAGGGCCACAGATACGCAGTATTTT
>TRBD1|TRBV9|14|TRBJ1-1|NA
CASSVTQGATEAFF
TGTGCCAGCAGCGTAACACAGGGGGCAACTGAAGCTTTCTTT
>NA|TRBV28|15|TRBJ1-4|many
CASSFQGGPNEKLFF
TGTGCCAGCAGTTTCCAGGGAGGACCGAATGAAAAACTGTTTTTT
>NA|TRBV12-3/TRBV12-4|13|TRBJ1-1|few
CASSLESGAQAFF
TGTGCCAGCAGTTTAGAATCAGGGGCTCAAGCTTTCTTT
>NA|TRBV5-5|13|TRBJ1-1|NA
CASSLMWGTEAFF
TGTGCCAGCAGCTTGATGTGGGGCACTGAAGCTTTCTTT
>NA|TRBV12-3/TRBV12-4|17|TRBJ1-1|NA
CASSFLAGTTINTEAFF
TGTGCCAGCAGTTTTTTAGCCGGGACAACAATAAACACTGAAGCTTTCTTT
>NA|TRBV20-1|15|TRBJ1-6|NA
CSARPGQNYNSPLHF
TGCAGTGCTAGACCCGGACAGAACTATAATTCACCCCTCCACTTT
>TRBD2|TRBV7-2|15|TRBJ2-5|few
CASSPSGGHQETQYF
TGTGCCAGCAGTCCAAGCGGGGGGCACCAAGAGACCCAGTACTTC
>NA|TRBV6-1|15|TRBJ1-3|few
CASSIQVRSGNTIYF
TGTGCCAGCAGTATTCAGGTCCGCTCTGGAAACACCATATATTTT
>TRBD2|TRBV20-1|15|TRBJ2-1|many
CSARLSGGRYNEQFF
TGCAGTGCTAGACTTAGCGGGGGGCGATACAATGAGCAGTTCTTC
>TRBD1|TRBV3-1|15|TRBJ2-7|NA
CASSQTGGFFYEQYF
TGTGCCAGCAGCCAGACAGGGGGCTTCTTCTACGAGCAGTACTTC
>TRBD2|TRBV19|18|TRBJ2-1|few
CASSQTSGSYSSYNEQFF
TGTGCCAGTAGTCAAACTAGCGGGTCCTATAGCTCCTACAATGAGCAGTTCTTC
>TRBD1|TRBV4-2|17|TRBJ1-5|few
CASSQDPWTGRDQPQHF
TGTGCCAGCAGCCAGGACCCTTGGACAGGACGTGATCAGCCCCAGCATTTT
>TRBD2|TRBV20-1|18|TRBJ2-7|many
CSAEYGTSGSLWHYEQYF
TGCAGTGCCGAGTACGGGACTAGCGGGAGCCTCTGGCACTACGAGCAGTACTTC
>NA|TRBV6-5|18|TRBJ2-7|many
CASSYSPFWAKGGYEQYF
TGTGCCAGCAGTTACTCCCCCTTTTGGGCAAAAGGGGGATACGAGCAGTACTTC
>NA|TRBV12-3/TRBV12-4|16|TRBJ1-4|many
CASSPTHSPSGEKLFF
TGTGCCAGCAGTCCAACTCACAGCCCCTCAGGTGAAAAACTGTTTTTT
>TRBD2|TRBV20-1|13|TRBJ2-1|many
CSARVAGRDEQFF
TGCAGTGCTAGAGTAGCGGGAAGGGATGAGCAGTTCTTC
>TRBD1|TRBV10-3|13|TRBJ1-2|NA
CAISGRDRSGYTF
TGTGCCATCAGTGGGAGGGACAGAAGCGGCTACACCTTC
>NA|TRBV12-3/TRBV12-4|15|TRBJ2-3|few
CASSLAPRRGDTQYF
TGTGCCAGCAGTTTAGCACCTCGGAGGGGAGATACGCAGTATTTT
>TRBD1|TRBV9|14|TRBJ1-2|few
CASSGPGQGYGYTF
TGTGCCAGCAGCGGACCGGGACAGGGATATGGCTACACCTTC
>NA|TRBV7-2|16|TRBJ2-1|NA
CASSHRAGRLYNEQFF
TGTGCCAGCAGCCACCGTGCGGGTCGACTCTACAATGAGCAGTTCTTC
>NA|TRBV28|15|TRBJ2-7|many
CASRSTSRRTYEQYF
TGTGCCAGCAGGAGCACCTCGCGCAGGACCTACGAGCAGTACTTC
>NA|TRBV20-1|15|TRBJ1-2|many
CSARDNTIANYGYTF
TGCAGTGCTAGAGATAATACAATAGCTAACTATGGCTACACCTTC
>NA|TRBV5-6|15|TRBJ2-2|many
CASSLILGYTGELFF
TGTGCCAGCAGCTTGATTCTAGGATACACCGGGGAGCTGTTTTTT
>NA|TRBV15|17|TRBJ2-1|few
CATSSVRESGVPDEQFF
TGTGCCACCAGCAGTGTGCGCGAGTCTGGTGTCCCGGATGAGCAGTTCTTC
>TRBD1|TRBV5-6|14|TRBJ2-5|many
CASSGTQGQETQYF
TGTGCCAGCAGCGGTACACAGGGGCAAGAGACCCAGTACTTC
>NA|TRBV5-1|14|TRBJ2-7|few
CASSFETVTYEQYF
TGCGCCAGCAGCTTCGAGACAGTGACCTACGAGCAGTACTTC
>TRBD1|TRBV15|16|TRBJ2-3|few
CATSRRTGRATDTQYF
TGTGCCACCAGCAGGAGGACAGGTCGGGCTACAGATACGCAGTATTTT
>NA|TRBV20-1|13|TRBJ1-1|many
CSAREGGRTEAFF
TGCAGTGCTAGAGAGGGGGGAAGGACTGAAGCTTTCTTT